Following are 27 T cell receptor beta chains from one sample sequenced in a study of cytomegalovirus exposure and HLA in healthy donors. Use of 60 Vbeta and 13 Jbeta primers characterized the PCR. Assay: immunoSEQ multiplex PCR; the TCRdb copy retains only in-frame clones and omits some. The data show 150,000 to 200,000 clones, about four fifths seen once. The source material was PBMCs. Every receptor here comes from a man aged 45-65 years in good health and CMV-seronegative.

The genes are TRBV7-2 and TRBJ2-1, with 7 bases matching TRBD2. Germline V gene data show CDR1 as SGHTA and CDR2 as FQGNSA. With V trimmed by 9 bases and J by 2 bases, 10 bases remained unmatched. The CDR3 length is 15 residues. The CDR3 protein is CASQLWDYPYNEQFF. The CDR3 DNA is TGTGCCAGTCAGTTGTGGGACTACCCCTACAATGAGCAGTTCTTC.

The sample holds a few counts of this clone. In DNA form, the CDR3 reads TGCAGCGCACGCGTTAGGGCTTCCCCCGGGAGCGCAGCCTACGAGCAGTACTTC. Residues: CSARVRASPGSAAYEQYF. V is TRBV29-1 and J is TRBJ2-5; possible D gene TRBD2, 6 bases. TRBJ2-7 explains the end of the DNA better; the J call may be wrong. The CDR3 is 18 amino acids. The germline gives CDR1 SQVTM, CDR2 ANQGSEA.

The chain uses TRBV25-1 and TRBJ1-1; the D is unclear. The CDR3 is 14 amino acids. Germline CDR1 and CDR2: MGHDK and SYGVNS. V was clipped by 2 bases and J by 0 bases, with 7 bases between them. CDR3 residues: CASSETRLNTEAFF. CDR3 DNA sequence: TGTGCCAGCAGTGAAACCAGATTGAACACTGAAGCTTTCTTT.

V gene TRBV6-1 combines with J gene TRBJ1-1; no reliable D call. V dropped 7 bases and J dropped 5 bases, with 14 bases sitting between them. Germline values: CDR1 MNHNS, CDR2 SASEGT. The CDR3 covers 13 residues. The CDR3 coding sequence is TGTGCCAGCATATACGACCGGCGGACTGAAGCTTTCTTT. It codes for CASIYDRRTEAFF.

CDR3 protein: CASSLGSGGVYEQYF. CDR3 bases: TGTGCCAGCAGCTTAGGCAGCGGGGGCGTCTACGAGCAGTACTTC. The chain combines TRBV11-2 with TRBJ2-7, with 8 positions matching TRBD2. Germline loops: CDR1 SGHAT, CDR2 FQNNGV. V lost 1 base and J lost 3; bases outside the gene matches: 5. The CDR3 spans 15 residues.

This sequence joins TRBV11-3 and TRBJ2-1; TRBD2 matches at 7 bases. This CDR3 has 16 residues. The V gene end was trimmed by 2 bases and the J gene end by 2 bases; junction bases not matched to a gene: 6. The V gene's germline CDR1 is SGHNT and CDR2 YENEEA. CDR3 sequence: CASSLSRTSPYNEQFF. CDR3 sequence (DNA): TGTGCCAGCAGCTTAAGCAGGACTAGTCCCTACAATGAGCAGTTCTTC.

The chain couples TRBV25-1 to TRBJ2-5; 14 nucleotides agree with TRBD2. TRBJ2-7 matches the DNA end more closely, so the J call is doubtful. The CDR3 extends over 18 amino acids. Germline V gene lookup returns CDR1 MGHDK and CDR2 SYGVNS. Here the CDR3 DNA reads TGTGCCAGCAGGGTGGCCGCGACTAGCGGGGGGGCCTCGGTCGAGCAGTACTTC. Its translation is CASRVAATSGGASVEQYF.

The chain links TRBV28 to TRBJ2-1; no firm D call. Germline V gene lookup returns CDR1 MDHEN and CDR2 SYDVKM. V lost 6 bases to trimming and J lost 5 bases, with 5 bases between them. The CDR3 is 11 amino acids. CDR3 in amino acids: CASRANNEQFF. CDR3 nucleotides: TGTGCCAGCAGGGCCAACAATGAGCAGTTCTTC.

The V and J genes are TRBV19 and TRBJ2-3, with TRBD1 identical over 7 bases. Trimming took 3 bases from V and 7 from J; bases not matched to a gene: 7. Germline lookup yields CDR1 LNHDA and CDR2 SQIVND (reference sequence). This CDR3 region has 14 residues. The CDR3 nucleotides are TGTGCCAGTAGTATCGGGACAGCACAGAATACGCAGTATTTT. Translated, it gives CASSIGTAQNTQYF.

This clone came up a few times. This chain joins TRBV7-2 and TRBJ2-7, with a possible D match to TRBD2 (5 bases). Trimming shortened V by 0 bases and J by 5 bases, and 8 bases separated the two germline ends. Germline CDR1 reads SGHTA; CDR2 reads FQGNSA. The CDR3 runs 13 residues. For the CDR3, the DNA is TGTGCCAGCAGCTTAGCGCAGAGGGACGAGCAGTACTTC. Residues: CASSLAQRDEQYF.

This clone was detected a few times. The CDR3 reads CASSGGLSNQPQHF. The DNA of the CDR3 is TGTGCCAGCAGCGGAGGGTTAAGCAATCAGCCCCAGCATTTT. The V gene is TRBV9, the J gene TRBJ1-5, with D unresolved. With 3 bases removed from V and 1 base from J, the gap between germline ends came to 8 bases. The CDR3 sequence is 14 residues long. Germline lookup yields CDR1 SGDLS and CDR2 YYNGEE.

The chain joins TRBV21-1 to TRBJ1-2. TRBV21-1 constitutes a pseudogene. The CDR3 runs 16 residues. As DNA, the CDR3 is TGTGCCAGTAACCGAAAGCCGGGACTGAGCCTTTACGGCTACACCTTC. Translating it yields CASNRKPGLSLYGYTF.

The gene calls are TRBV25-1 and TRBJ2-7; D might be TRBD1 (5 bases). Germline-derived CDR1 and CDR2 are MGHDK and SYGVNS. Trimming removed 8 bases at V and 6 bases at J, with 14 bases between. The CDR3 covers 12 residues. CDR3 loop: CASSLTGFEQYF. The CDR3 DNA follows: TGTGCCAGCTCGCTCACAGGATTCGAGCAGTACTTC.

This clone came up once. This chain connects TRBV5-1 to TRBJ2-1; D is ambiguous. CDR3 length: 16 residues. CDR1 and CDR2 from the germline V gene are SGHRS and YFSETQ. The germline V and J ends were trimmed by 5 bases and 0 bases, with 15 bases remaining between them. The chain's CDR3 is CASRMDSYSSYNEQFF. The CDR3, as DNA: TGCGCCAGCAGAATGGATTCTTACAGCTCCTACAATGAGCAGTTCTTC.

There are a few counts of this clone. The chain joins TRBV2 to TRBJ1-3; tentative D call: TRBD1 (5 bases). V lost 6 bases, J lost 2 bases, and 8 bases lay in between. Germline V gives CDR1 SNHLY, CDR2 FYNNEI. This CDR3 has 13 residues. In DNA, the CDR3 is TGTGCCAGCAGAGGACACGCTGGAAACACCATATATTTT. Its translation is CASRGHAGNTIYF.

The CDR3 region has the DNA TGCGCCAGCAGCTTGCAGACTAGCGGGAGAAGGCAAGAGACCCAGTACTTC. Amino acids: CASSLQTSGRRQETQYF. V usage is TRBV5-1 and J usage is TRBJ2-5; the match to TRBD2 covers 12 bases. CDR3 length: 17 residues. In germline, CDR1 is SGHRS, CDR2 YFSETQ. After removal of 1 base from V and 2 bases from J, the junction contained 6 bases not matched to a gene.

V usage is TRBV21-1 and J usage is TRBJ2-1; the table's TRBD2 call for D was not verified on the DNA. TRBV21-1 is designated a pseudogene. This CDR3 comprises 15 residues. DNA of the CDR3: TGTGCCAGCAGCGCACGACTAGCGCAGGACAATGAGCAGTTCTTC. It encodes CASSARLAQDNEQFF.

CDR3 DNA sequence: TGTGCCAGCACCGGGAATTACGAGCAGTACTTC. Protein product: CASTGNYEQYF. The chain carries TRBV28 and TRBJ2-5, with D perhaps TRBD2 (5 bases). The DNA end is more similar to TRBJ2-7, so the J call may be wrong. The CDR3 has 11 amino acids. CDR1 MDHEN and CDR2 SYDVKM come from the germline V gene.

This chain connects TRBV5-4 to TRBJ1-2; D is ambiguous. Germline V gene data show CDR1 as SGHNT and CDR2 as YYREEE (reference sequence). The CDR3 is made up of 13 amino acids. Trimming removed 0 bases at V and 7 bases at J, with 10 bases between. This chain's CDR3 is CASSLDEGVGYTF. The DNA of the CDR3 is TGTGCCAGCAGCTTGGATGAGGGCGTTGGCTACACCTTC. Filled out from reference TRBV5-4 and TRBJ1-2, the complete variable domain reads ETGVTQSPTHLIKTRGQQVTLRCSSQSGHNTVSWYQQALGQGPQFIFQYYREEENGRGNFPPRFSGLQFPNYSSELNVNALELDDSALYLCASSLDEGVGYTFGSGTRLTVV.

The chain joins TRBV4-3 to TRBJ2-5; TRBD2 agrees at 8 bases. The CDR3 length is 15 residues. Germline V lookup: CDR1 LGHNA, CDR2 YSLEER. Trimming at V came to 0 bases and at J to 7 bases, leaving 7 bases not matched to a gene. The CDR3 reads CASSQERGLERTQYF. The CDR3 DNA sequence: TGCGCCAGCAGCCAAGAAAGGGGACTAGAGAGGACCCAGTACTTC.

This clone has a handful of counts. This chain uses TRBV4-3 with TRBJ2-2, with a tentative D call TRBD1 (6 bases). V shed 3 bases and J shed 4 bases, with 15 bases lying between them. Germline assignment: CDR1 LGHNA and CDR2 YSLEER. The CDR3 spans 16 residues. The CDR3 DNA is TGCGCCAGCAGCCATTCGGACAGTACGGTCACCGGGGAGCTGTTTTTT. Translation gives CASSHSDSTVTGELFF.

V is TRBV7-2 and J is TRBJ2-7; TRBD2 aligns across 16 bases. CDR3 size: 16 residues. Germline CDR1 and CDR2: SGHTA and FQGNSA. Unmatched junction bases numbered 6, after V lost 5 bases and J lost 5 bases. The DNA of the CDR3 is TGTGCCAGCAGCGCCCCGGGACTAGCGGGAGGGCACGAGCAGTACTTC. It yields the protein CASSAPGLAGGHEQYF.

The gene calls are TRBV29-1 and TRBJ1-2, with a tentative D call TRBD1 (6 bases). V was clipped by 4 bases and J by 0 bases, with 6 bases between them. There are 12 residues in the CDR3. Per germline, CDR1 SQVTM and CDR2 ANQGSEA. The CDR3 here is CSVGTANYGYTF. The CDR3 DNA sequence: TGCAGCGTTGGGACAGCTAACTATGGCTACACCTTC.

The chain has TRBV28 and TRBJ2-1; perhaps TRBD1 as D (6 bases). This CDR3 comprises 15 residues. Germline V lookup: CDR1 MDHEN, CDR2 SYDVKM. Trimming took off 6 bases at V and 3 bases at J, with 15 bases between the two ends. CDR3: CASSPQGGDYNEQFF. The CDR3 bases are TGTGCCAGCAGCCCCCAAGGGGGAGACTACAATGAGCAGTTCTTC.

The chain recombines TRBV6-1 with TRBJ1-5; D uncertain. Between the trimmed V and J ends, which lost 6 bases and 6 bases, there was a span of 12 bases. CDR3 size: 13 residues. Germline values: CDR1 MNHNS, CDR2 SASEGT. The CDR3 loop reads CASSPGLSQPQHF. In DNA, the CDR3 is TGTGCCAGCAGCCCAGGACTCAGTCAGCCCCAGCATTTT.

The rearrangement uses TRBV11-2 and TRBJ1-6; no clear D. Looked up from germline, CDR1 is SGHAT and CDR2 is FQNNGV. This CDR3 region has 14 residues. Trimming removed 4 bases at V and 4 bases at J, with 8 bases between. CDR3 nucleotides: TGTGCCAGCAGCTCCCTAACTTATAATTCACCCCTCCACTTT. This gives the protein CASSSLTYNSPLHF.

The CDR3 sequence: CASSLAQGTEAFF. CDR3 sequence (DNA): TGTGCCAGCAGCTTAGCGCAGGGCACTGAAGCTTTCTTT. The chain employs TRBV7-9 and TRBJ1-1; a weak D match, TRBD1 (5 bases). The length of the CDR3 is 13 residues. The germline V and J ends were trimmed by 0 bases and 4 bases, with 6 bases remaining between them. CDR1 and CDR2 (germline): SEHNR, FQNEAQ (reference sequence).